Detailed here is one TCR beta chain. These data originate in a study of shared T cell receptors in the human thymus. V lost 4 bases and J 0 bases, leaving 14 bases between the germline ends. This CDR3 comprises 16 residues. Germline V CDR1 and CDR2: ENHRY, SYGVKD. Libraries were prepared by immunoSEQ multiplex PCR; TCRdb keeps only in-frame clonotypes and omits some of them. This sample has roughly 710,000 clones, with 70% to 90% found just once. These records were also assigned to another study, of human thymus T cells. That study reports: Use of V and J genes seemed skewed within the thymic and blood repertoires. Highly overlapping thymic repertoires among unrelated individuals were reported in related research.

The rearrangement joins TRBV10-3 to TRBJ2-3; D possibly corresponds to TRBD1 (5 bases). The sequence was collected from a girl under two years old with a congenital heart defect. The sample consisted of thymocytes. The CDR3 nucleotides read TGTGCCATCAGTGGTTTCAGGGTGCCGAGCACAGATACGCAGTATTTT. Residues: CAISGFRVPSTDTQYF.